This record concerns one T cell receptor (beta chain) sequence. The data belong to a study of blood T cell repertoires in COVID-19. Overall study: From the United States, Italy and Spain came samples of acute and convalescent COVID-19. Sample material is recorded as cDNA or gDNA derived from T cells, B-cell-depleted T cells, or PBMCs.

Authors' data handling: Cell counts per sample came from amplifying reference gene primers. The repertoire was sequenced with immunoSEQ multiplex PCR; TCRdb's copy has only in-frame clones and lacks some. V and J calls and clone size are given by that table; D and trimming were obtained from the DNA. Among just under 350,000 clones, about 83% were seen once, and the ten largest hold roughly 3%. V lost 1 base and J 2 bases, leaving 6 bases between the germline ends. The CDR3 extends over 13 amino acids. Per the germline V gene, CDR1 is MNHNS and CDR2 is SASEGT. The sequenced sample was peripheral blood. The chain links TRBV6-1 to TRBJ2-7, with D perhaps TRBD1 (6 bases). The TCR was taken from a man aged 25-45 years with active or convalescent COVID-19. The CDR3 region has the DNA TGTGCCAGCAGTGAAGGGGACACCTACGAGCAGTACTTC. Its protein product is CASSEGDTYEQYF.